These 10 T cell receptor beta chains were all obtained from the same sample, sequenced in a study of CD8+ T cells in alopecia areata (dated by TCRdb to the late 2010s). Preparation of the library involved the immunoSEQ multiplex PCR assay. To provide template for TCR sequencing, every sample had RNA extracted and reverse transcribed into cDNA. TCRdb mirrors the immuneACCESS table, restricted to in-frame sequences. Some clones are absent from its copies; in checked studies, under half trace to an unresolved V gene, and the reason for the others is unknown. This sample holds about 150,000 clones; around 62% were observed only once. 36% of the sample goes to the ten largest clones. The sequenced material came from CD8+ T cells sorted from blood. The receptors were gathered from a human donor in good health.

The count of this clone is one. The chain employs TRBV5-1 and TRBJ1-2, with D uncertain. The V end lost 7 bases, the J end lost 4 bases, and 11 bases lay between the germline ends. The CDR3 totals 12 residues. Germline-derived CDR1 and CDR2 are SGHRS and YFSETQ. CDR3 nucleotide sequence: TGCGCCAGCCACCAAGACGCCTATGGCTACACCTTC. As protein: CASHQDAYGYTF.

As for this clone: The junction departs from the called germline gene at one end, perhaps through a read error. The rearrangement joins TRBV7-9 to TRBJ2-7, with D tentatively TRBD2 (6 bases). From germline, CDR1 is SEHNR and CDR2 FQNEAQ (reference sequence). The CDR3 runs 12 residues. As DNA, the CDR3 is TGTGCCAGCAGCCGCGGGGTCTACGGGCAGTACTTC. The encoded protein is CASSRGVYGQYF.

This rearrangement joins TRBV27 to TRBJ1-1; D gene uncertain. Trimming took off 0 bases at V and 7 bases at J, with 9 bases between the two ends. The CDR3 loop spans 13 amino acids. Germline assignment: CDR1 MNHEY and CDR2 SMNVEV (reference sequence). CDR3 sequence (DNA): TGTGCCAGCAGTTTATCGTTGGTCGGTGAAGCTTTCTTT. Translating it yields CASSLSLVGEAFF.

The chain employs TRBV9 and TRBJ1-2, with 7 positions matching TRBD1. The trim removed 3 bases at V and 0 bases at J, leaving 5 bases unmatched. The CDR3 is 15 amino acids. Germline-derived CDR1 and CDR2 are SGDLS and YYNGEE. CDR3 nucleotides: TGTGCCAGCAGCGAGACCGGGACAGCTAACTATGGCTACACCTTC. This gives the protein CASSETGTANYGYTF.

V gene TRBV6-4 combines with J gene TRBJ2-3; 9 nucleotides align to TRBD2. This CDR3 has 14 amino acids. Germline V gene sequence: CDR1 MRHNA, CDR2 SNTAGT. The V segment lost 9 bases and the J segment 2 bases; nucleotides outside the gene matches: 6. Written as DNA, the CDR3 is TGTGCCAGATCCGGGACTAGCATCACAGATACGCAGTATTTT. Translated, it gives CARSGTSITDTQYF.

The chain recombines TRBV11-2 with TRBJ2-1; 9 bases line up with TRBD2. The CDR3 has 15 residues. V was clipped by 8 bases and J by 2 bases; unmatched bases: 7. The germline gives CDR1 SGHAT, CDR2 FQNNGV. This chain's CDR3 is CASPRREGTYNEQFF. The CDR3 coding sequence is TGTGCCAGCCCGCGGCGGGAGGGGACCTACAATGAGCAGTTCTTC. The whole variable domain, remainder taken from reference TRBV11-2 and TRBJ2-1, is EAGVAQSPRYKIIEKRQSVAFWCNPISGHATLYWYQQILGQGPKLLIQFQNNGVVDDSQLPKDRFSAERLKGVDSTLKIQPAKLEDSAVYLCASPRREGTYNEQFFGPGTRLTVL.

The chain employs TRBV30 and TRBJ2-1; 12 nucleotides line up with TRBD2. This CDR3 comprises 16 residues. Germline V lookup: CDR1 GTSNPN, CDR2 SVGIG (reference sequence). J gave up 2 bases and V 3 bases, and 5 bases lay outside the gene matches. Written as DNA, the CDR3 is TGTGCCTGGAGGAGGCTAGCGGGAGGGGCCTACAATGAGCAGTTCTTC. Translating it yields CAWRRLAGGAYNEQFF.

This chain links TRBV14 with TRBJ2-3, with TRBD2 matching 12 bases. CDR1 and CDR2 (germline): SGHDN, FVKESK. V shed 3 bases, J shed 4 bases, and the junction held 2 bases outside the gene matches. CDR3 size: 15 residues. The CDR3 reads CASSHGLAGSDTQYF. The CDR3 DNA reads TGTGCCAGCAGCCACGGACTAGCGGGATCAGATACGCAGTATTTT.

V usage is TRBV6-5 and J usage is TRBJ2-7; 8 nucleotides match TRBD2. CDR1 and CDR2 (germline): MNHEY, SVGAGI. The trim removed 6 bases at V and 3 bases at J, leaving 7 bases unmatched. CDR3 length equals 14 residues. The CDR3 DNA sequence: TGTGCCAGCAGGGAACGACTAGCGAGCTACGAGCAGTACTTC. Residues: CASRERLASYEQYF.

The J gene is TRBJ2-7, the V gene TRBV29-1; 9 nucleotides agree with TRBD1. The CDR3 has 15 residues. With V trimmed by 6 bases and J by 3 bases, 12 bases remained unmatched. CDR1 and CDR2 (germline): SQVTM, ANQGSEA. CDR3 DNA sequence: TGCAGCGTAACCCGGACAGGGGTAACCGTCTACGAGCAGTACTTC. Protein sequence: CSVTRTGVTVYEQYF.